This section outlines one T cell receptor (beta chain) sequence together with its context. This CDR3 is built from 16 residues. V was pared by 3 bases and J by 7 bases, with 6 bases of the junction left unmatched. The germline gives CDR1 LNHDA, CDR2 SQIVND (reference sequence). The sample is drawn from a study of blood T cell repertoires in COVID-19. In the original workflow: From reference gene primer amplification, estimates of nucleated cell counts were derived. Some clones are missing from TCRdb's copy, which holds only in-frame ones; the method was immunoSEQ multiplex PCR. The V and J calls and the clone size are those of that table, but D and trimming were determined from the DNA. Of about 220,000 clones in the sample, about 83% were seen once.

V is TRBV19 and J is TRBJ2-1, with 13 bases fitting TRBD2. This clonotype originated in a woman aged 45-59 years with acute or convalescent COVID-19. The sequencing sample was made of peripheral blood. The CDR3 spells CASSILGTSGTNEQFF. In DNA, the CDR3 is TGTGCCAGTAGTATTCTCGGGACTAGCGGGACGAATGAGCAGTTCTTC.